This passage covers 32 T cell receptor beta chains from one sample sequenced in a study of T cell repertoires in cytomegalovirus infection. Antigens for these TCRs are unknown. TCRdb itself ran the reads through MiXCR, one entry per CDR3 protein. The repertoire holds hundreds of thousands of distinct CDR3 sequences, 30% to 35% seen once, with around a sixth in the top ten. Sequenced material: cultured PBMCs, taken from culture after CMV antigen stimulation. The source of these receptors is a human donor in good health (CMV status not recorded). Some clones in this sample may be carry-over from other donors' samples.

Only a few counts were recorded for this clonotype. The chain recombines TRBV20-1 with TRBJ1-5; D not certain. V lost 0 bases, J lost 0 bases, and 15 bases lay in between. The CDR3 has 17 amino acids. Per the germline V gene, CDR1 is DFQATT and CDR2 is SNEGSKA (reference sequence). Here the CDR3 reads CSARDLMIRDSNQPQHF. For the CDR3, the DNA is TGCAGTGCTAGAGATTTGATGATTCGGGATAGCAATCAGCCCCAGCATTTT.

The rearrangement links TRBV6-8 to TRBJ1-2; no reliable D call. This CDR3 is 15 amino acids long. The V gene lost 0 bases and the J gene lost 0 bases, with 8 bases spanning the gap. The V gene's germline CDR1 is MNHGY and CDR2 SAAAGT. CDR3 protein: CASSYSPRTNYGYTF. The CDR3 coding sequence is TGTGCCAGCAGTTACTCTCCTCGCACTAACTATGGCTACACCTTC.

This clonotype was found a few times. The rearrangement uses TRBV7-3 and TRBJ2-1; maybe TRBD2 (5 bases). Germline V gene data show CDR1 as SGHTA and CDR2 as FQGTGA. V shed 5 bases and J shed 4 bases, with 15 bases lying between them. There are 15 residues in the CDR3. CDR3: CASSPTLGLYNEQFF. DNA of the CDR3: TGTGCCAGCAGCCCAACCCTAGGACTTTACAATGAGCAGTTCTTC.

A remark on this clonotype: It is unclear where the CDR3 begins or ends on the DNA, so no DNA is shown, and the CDR3 is as TCRdb lists it. The chain employs TRBV11-2 and TRBJ2-7; TRBD1, as called in the table, went unchecked against the DNA. Germline CDR1 reads SGHAT; CDR2 reads FQNNGV. 14 amino acids form the CDR3, both terminal residues included. CDR3 amino acids: CASSFGPGSYEQYF.

This clonotype was detected a few times. The chain carries TRBV28 and TRBJ2-2; 7 bases are a match to TRBD1. Trimming at V came to 10 bases and at J to 3 bases, leaving 14 bases not matched to a gene. Germline-derived CDR1 and CDR2 are MDHEN and SYDVKM. The CDR3 is 16 residues long. CDR3 bases: TGTGCCATCTCCGGGACCGGGACAGTATACACCGGGGAGCTGTTTTTT. Its translation: CAISGTGTVYTGELFF.

The chain uses TRBV7-4 and TRBJ2-3; a possible D gene is TRBD2 (6 bases). CDR3 length: 17 residues. Germline-derived CDR1 and CDR2 are SGHVT and SQSDAQ. V lost 5 bases to trimming and J lost 5 bases, with 23 bases between them. The CDR3 DNA is TGTGCCAGCAGCCCCTGGGAGTTAGCGGACAACTTAGATACGCAGTATTTT. Amino acid sequence: CASSPWELADNLDTQYF.

V usage is TRBV30 and J usage is TRBJ2-7; perhaps TRBD2 as D (5 bases). The CDR3 extends over 11 amino acids. Germline V CDR1 and CDR2: GTSNPN, SVGIG (reference sequence). This CDR3 reads CAWSVSGRFCV. The CDR3, as DNA: TGTGCCTGGAGTGTATCTGGGAGATTCTGCGTC.

The J gene is TRBJ2-5, the V gene TRBV19; 7 nucleotides match TRBD1. Per germline, CDR1 LNHDA and CDR2 SQIVND (reference sequence). The CDR3 is made up of 13 amino acids. V was pared by 1 base and J by 5 bases, with 1 base of the junction left unmatched. In nucleotides, the CDR3 is TGTGCCAGTAGTATAGCAGGGGGTGAGACCCAGTACTTC. It specifies CASSIAGGETQYF.

This clonotype appeared a few times. The CDR3 spells CASSLGLGLGYNEQFF. For the CDR3, the DNA is TGTGCCAGCAGCTTAGGTTTGGGCCTCGGGTACAATGAGCAGTTCTTC. J is TRBJ2-1 and V is TRBV11-1, with D uncertain. Deletions cut 1 base from V and 4 bases from J, with 14 bases between. The CDR3 length is 16 residues. The germline gives CDR1 SGHAT, CDR2 FQDESV (reference sequence).

V is TRBV12-3 or TRBV12-4 and J is TRBJ1-4; D is unclear. The CDR3 sequence is 13 residues long. Trimming shortened V by 4 bases and J by 5 bases, and 8 bases separated the two germline ends. The CDR3 protein is CASSSDGNEKLFF. CDR3 nucleotides: TGTGCCAGCAGTTCGGACGGGAATGAAAAACTGTTTTTT.

The chain combines TRBV5-4 with TRBJ2-2, with D unresolved. Germline V gives CDR1 SGHNT, CDR2 YYREEE (reference sequence). With 4 bases removed from V and 4 bases from J, the gap between germline ends came to 17 bases. The CDR3 sequence is 16 residues long. CDR3 coding DNA: TGTGCCAGCAGCCTAATGGGTGAATTGGTCACCGGGGAGCTGTTTTTT. It is translated as CASSLMGELVTGELFF.

This clonotype has a handful of counts. This rearrangement joins TRBV11-2 to TRBJ2-5; a weak D match, TRBD2 (7 bases). The V and J ends lost 5 bases and 5 bases respectively, with 18 bases between them. Germline assignment: CDR1 SGHAT and CDR2 FQNNGV. This CDR3 has 15 residues. The CDR3 sequence is CASSPRRGRGETQYF. CDR3 nucleotides: TGTGCCAGCAGCCCGAGAAGGGGGAGGGGGGAGACCCAGTACTTC.

This clonotype was seen a few times. This chain's CDR3 is CASTLGAANEKLFF. The CDR3 coding sequence is TGTGCCAGCACCCTAGGGGCCGCGAATGAAAAACTGTTTTTT. This rearrangement joins TRBV12-3 or TRBV12-4 to TRBJ1-4; TRBD1 is a possible D gene (5 bases). This CDR3 contains 14 residues. V was clipped by 7 bases and J by 5 bases, with 14 bases between them.

The gene calls are TRBV7-2 and TRBJ2-1; D ambiguous. CDR3 length: 12 amino acids. Trimming stripped 6 bases from V and 8 bases from J, with 11 bases between. Germline V gene data show CDR1 as SGHTA and CDR2 as FQGNSA. The chain's CDR3 is CASSPRWHEQFF. The DNA of the CDR3 is TGTGCCAGCAGTCCACGCTGGCATGAGCAGTTCTTC.

This clonotype was counted between two and nine times. The chain uses TRBV12-3 or TRBV12-4 and TRBJ2-2; D possibly corresponds to TRBD1 (5 bases). With 3 bases removed from V and 9 bases from J, the gap between germline ends came to 11 bases. The CDR3 has 13 residues. The CDR3 coding sequence is TGTGCCAGCAGTTTCGGCAGGGCCCGGGAGCTGTTTTTT. This encodes CASSFGRARELFF.

This clonotype was observed a single time. V is TRBV3-1 and J is TRBJ2-5, with 11 bases matching TRBD2. The J segment lost 1 base and the V segment lost 4 bases, leaving 5 bases of the junction unmatched. CDR1 is LGHDT and CDR2 is YNNKEL in the germline V gene (reference sequence). This CDR3 comprises 16 residues. The CDR3 loop reads CASSLPGLAAQETQYF. CDR3 coding DNA: TGTGCCAGCAGCCTTCCGGGACTAGCGGCCCAAGAGACCCAGTACTTC.

This clonotype was counted a few times. At one boundary the junction diverges from the germline segment, which might be a read error. The chain couples TRBV7-2 to TRBJ2-7, with 14 bases matching TRBD2. Germline-derived CDR1 and CDR2 are SGHTA and FQGNSA. This CDR3 is 17 amino acids long. DNA for the CDR3: TGTGCCAGTAGCTCGAGGGGGACTAGCGGGAGCTCCTACGAGCAGTACTTC. Amino acid sequence: CASSSRGTSGSSYEQYF.

This sequence joins TRBV7-3 and TRBJ2-7, with D possibly TRBD1 on 7 matching bases. CDR1 SGHTA and CDR2 FQGTGA come from the germline V gene. The CDR3 has 13 amino acids. Trimming left V 5 bases short and J 7 bases short, with 15 bases between. CDR3 sequence reads: CASSRPGGTEQYV. CDR3 nucleotides: TGTGCCAGCAGCCGACCAGGGGGGACGGAGCAGTACGTC.

This chain's CDR3 is CAIRTGGRNTGELFF. The CDR3, as DNA: TGTGCCATCAGGACAGGGGGTCGGAACACCGGGGAGCTGTTTTTT. The V and J genes are TRBV10-3 and TRBJ2-2; 9 bases align to TRBD1. V dropped 6 bases and J dropped 1; count of bases not matched to a gene: 3. CDR1 and CDR2 from the germline V gene are ENHRY and SYGVKD. The CDR3 length is 15 residues.

This clonotype was counted ten times or more. This chain connects TRBV7-2 to TRBJ2-5, with TRBD2 matching over 11 bases. V lost 3 bases to trimming and J lost 5 bases; unmatched junction nucleotides: 8. This CDR3 region has 16 residues. Germline CDR1 and CDR2: SGHTA and FQGNSA. The CDR3 protein is CASSFPSGRLLETQYF. The CDR3 DNA reads TGTGCCAGCAGCTTCCCTAGCGGGAGGTTGCTGGAGACCCAGTACTTC.

The table lists this clonotype with many counts. The chain is built from TRBV7-2 and TRBJ1-1; TRBD1 aligns across 9 bases. V trimming: 7 bases; J trimming: 5 bases; junction bases outside the gene matches: 8. Germline V gene sequence: CDR1 SGHTA, CDR2 FQGNSA. The CDR3 loop spans 14 amino acids. CDR3 in DNA: TGTGCCAGCACCCCGGGACAGGGATTGACTGAAGCTTTCTTT. As protein: CASTPGQGLTEAFF.

This clonotype has more than one count but fewer than ten. The chain employs TRBV11-3 and TRBJ2-1; 15 positions match TRBD2. V dropped 0 bases and J dropped 3; count of bases not matched to a gene: 6. Germline CDR1 is SGHNT and CDR2 is YENEEA. The CDR3 sequence is 19 residues long. CDR3 DNA: TGTGCCAGCAGCTTAGATCGGGGACTAGCGGGAGGCGGCTACAATGAGCAGTTCTTC. This codes for CASSLDRGLAGGGYNEQFF.

The rearrangement uses TRBV6-5 and TRBJ2-3; a possible D gene is TRBD1 (5 bases). Trimming shortened V by 4 bases and J by 1 base, and 15 bases separated the two germline ends. Germline CDR1 and CDR2: MNHEY and SVGAGI. There are 16 residues in the CDR3. The CDR3 bases are TGTGCCAGCAGTTCTTCAGGGAACGCGGGCACAGATACGCAGTATTTT. As protein: CASSSSGNAGTDTQYF.

The CDR3 is CASSRGPAGEDYNEQFF. The DNA for the CDR3 is TGTGCCAGCAGCCGGGGCCCAGCGGGAGAGGACTACAATGAGCAGTTCTTC. V and J are TRBV5-4 and TRBJ2-1; TRBD2 aligns across 8 bases. CDR1 and CDR2 from the germline V gene are SGHNT and YYREEE (reference sequence). This CDR3 spans 17 amino acids. V shed 4 bases, J shed 3 bases, and the junction held 12 bases outside the gene matches.

This clonotype was observed a few times. This CDR3 is CASRDLTGSYEQYF. Here the CDR3 DNA reads TGTGCCAGCAGGGACCTGACAGGGAGCTACGAGCAGTACTTC. The J gene is TRBJ2-7, the V gene TRBV6-2 or TRBV6-3, with 7 nucleotides matching TRBD1. J lost 3 bases, V lost 6 bases, and 8 bases had no gene match. The CDR3 length is 14 residues. Germline values: CDR1 MNHEY, CDR2 SVGEGT.

The chain is built from TRBV2 and TRBJ2-1; the D gene is possibly TRBD1 (6 bases). The CDR3 contains 12 residues. The germline V gene encodes CDR1 SNHLY and CDR2 FYNNEI. V dropped 6 bases and J dropped 7 bases, with 10 bases sitting between them. CDR3: CASRRTENEQFF. The CDR3 region has the DNA TGTGCCAGCAGGAGGACAGAAAATGAGCAGTTCTTC.

This chain links TRBV11-2 with TRBJ2-1, with D possibly TRBD1 on 5 matching bases. Trimming shortened V by 6 bases and J by 6 bases, and 27 bases separated the two germline ends. The length of the CDR3 is 18 residues. Germline-derived CDR1 and CDR2 are SGHAT and FQNNGV. The chain's CDR3 is CASSYLKRPRAGFNEQFF. The CDR3 bases are TGTGCCAGCAGTTACCTAAAGCGCCCCCGGGCAGGGTTCAATGAGCAGTTCTTC. Together with reference TRBV11-2 and TRBJ2-1, the CDR3 gives the full variable domain: EAGVAQSPRYKIIEKRQSVAFWCNPISGHATLYWYQQILGQGPKLLIQFQNNGVVDDSQLPKDRFSAERLKGVDSTLKIQPAKLEDSAVYLCASSYLKRPRAGFNEQFFGPGTRLTVL.

The chain employs TRBV6-6 and TRBJ2-1; 11 bases fit TRBD2. Losses at the gene ends were 5 bases for V and 8 bases for J; bases not matched to a gene: 11. Germline V lookup: CDR1 MNHNY, CDR2 SVGAGI (reference sequence). This CDR3 has 16 residues. The CDR3 DNA reads as TGTGCCAGCAGTGTAATACTAGCGGGAGTGTATGATGAGCAGTTCTTC. Residues: CASSVILAGVYDEQFF.

The gene calls are TRBV4-3 and TRBJ1-2, with TRBD1 as a possible D gene (6 bases). Trimming cost V 4 bases and J 5 bases, with 11 bases left between them. Germline CDR1 and CDR2: LGHNA and YSLEER. CDR3 length equals 13 residues. CDR3: CASSRKGGYGYTF. The CDR3 nucleotides read TGCGCCAGCAGCCGGAAGGGGGGGTATGGCTACACCTTC.

This clonotype was counted only a few times. The rearrangement joins TRBV12-3 or TRBV12-4 to TRBJ2-7, with 7 positions matching TRBD2. The CDR3 has 15 amino acids. Unmatched junction bases numbered 12, after V lost 10 bases and J lost 0 bases. CDR3 coding DNA: TGTGCCACCACCCTGGGACTACTGGTCTCCTACGAGCAGTACGTC. Its protein is CATTLGLLVSYEQYV.

CDR3 coding DNA: TGTGCCAGCAGTTTCCTGATCGGGGGTAATGAAAAACTGTTTTTT. Its translation: CASSFLIGGNEKLFF. The chain couples TRBV28 to TRBJ1-4; a weak D match, TRBD1 (5 bases). Trimming stripped 3 bases from V and 4 bases from J, with 12 bases between. CDR1 and CDR2 from the germline V gene are MDHEN and SYDVKM. There are 15 residues in the CDR3.

This clonotype was detected a few times. V and J are TRBV18 and TRBJ2-7; D possibly uses TRBD1 or TRBD2 (5 bases each). V lost 5 bases and J lost 3, with 11 bases in between. The CDR3 is 13 amino acids. Germline CDR1 is KGHSH and CDR2 is LQKENI. The CDR3 sequence: CASSRDRGYEQYV. The CDR3 DNA is TGTGCCAGCTCAAGGGACCGCGGCTACGAGCAGTACGTC.